These 17 T cell receptor beta chains share one sample of origin, sequenced in a study of T cells after somatic rescue of genetic block. Repertoires were generated with immunoSEQ multiplex PCR, while TCRdb's copy carries only in-frame clones and drops some. Of about 72,000 clones in the sample, just over 90% were seen once. The specimen was peripheral blood mononuclear cells (PBMCs). The receptors were sampled from a man aged 25-40 years.

This chain links TRBV27 with TRBJ2-7, with TRBD1 matching over 8 bases. The CDR3 consists of 13 residues. CDR1 and CDR2 (germline): MNHEY, SMNVEV (reference sequence). The V and J ends lost 3 bases and 4 bases, in that order; junction bases with no gene match: 2. The CDR3 sequence is CASSFDRGYEQYF. In DNA form, the CDR3 reads TGTGCCAGCAGTTTCGACAGGGGATACGAGCAGTACTTC.

The genes are TRBV11-2 and TRBJ2-2; D uncertain. There are 14 residues in the CDR3. Germline V gene lookup returns CDR1 SGHAT and CDR2 FQNNGV. V lost 5 bases and J lost 2, with 9 bases in between. In DNA, the CDR3 is TGTGCCAGCAGCGCCACCACTAACACCGGGGAGCTGTTTTTT. Translating gives CASSATTNTGELFF.

This chain uses TRBV19 with TRBJ1-4; D might be TRBD1 (5 bases). The length of the CDR3 is 16 residues. Germline CDR1 reads LNHDA; CDR2 reads SQIVND (reference sequence). V dropped 4 bases and J dropped 4 bases, with 16 bases sitting between them. This CDR3 is CASSRGDAGGNEKLFF. As DNA, the CDR3 is TGTGCCAGTAGTAGGGGCGACGCCGGGGGTAATGAAAAACTGTTTTTT. The full variable domain, in which reference TRBV19 and TRBJ1-4 provide the parts outside the CDR3, is DGGITQSPKYLFRKEGQNVTLSCEQNLNHDAMYWYRQDPGQGLRLIYYSQIVNDFQKGDIAEGYSVSREKKESFPLTVTSAQKNPTAFYLCASSRGDAGGNEKLFFGSGTQLSVL.

The chain recombines TRBV9 with TRBJ1-6; D remains ambiguous. The CDR3 consists of 13 residues. Looked up from germline, CDR1 is SGDLS and CDR2 is YYNGEE. Trimming pared 0 bases from V and 7 bases from J, leaving 5 bases between. This CDR3 reads CASSVDRNSPLHF. Written as DNA, the CDR3 is TGTGCCAGCAGCGTAGACCGGAATTCACCCCTCCACTTT.

This clone appeared a few times. The chain combines TRBV27 with TRBJ2-1; 11 bases fit TRBD2. This CDR3 is 16 amino acids long. The germline V gene has CDR1 MNHEY and CDR2 SMNVEV (reference sequence). V was pared by 2 bases and J by 8 bases, with 8 bases of the junction left unmatched. The CDR3 nucleotides read TGTGCCAGCAGTTTACTAGCGGGAGGTGGTATAGATGAGCAGTTCTTC. Its translation: CASSLLAGGGIDEQFF.

The rearrangement links TRBV18 to TRBJ2-7, with a possible D match to TRBD1 (5 bases). CDR3 length equals 16 residues. The V and J ends lost 2 bases and 4 bases respectively, with 18 bases between them. Germline V CDR1 and CDR2: KGHSH, LQKENI. The CDR3 coding sequence is TGTGCCAGCTCACCATCGACCCAGGGAACTGCTTACGAGCAGTACTTC. Residues: CASSPSTQGTAYEQYF.

This chain connects TRBV5-5 to TRBJ1-5; D possibly corresponds to TRBD1 (5 bases). The length of the CDR3 is 13 residues. Germline values: CDR1 SGHKS, CDR2 YYEKEE (reference sequence). V shed 2 bases and J shed 6 bases, with 9 bases lying between them. The chain's CDR3 is CASSLIQGQPQHF. In DNA, the CDR3 is TGTGCCAGCAGCTTAATTCAGGGTCAGCCCCAGCATTTT.

This chain connects TRBV7-9 to TRBJ2-3; TRBD2 is a possible D gene (7 bases). Germline V lookup: CDR1 SEHNR, CDR2 FQNEAQ (reference sequence). The CDR3 is 14 amino acids. Trimming left V 5 bases short and J 6 bases short, with 15 bases between. Written as DNA, the CDR3 is TGTGCCAGCAGCGGGCTCGGGGGGCGGGATACGCAGTATTTT. The encoded protein is CASSGLGGRDTQYF.

The rearrangement uses TRBV6-6 and TRBJ2-6; D gene uncertain. This CDR3 has 15 residues. The V gene lost 0 bases and the J gene lost 0 bases, with 3 bases spanning the gap. Germline V lookup: CDR1 MNHNY, CDR2 SVGAGI (reference sequence). CDR3 DNA sequence: TGTGCCAGCAGTTACTCCGGCTCTGGGGCCAACGTCCTGACTTTC. Amino acids: CASSYSGSGANVLTF.

The chain joins TRBV11-3 to TRBJ2-3; 14 positions agree with TRBD2. Per germline, CDR1 SGHNT and CDR2 YENEEA. This CDR3 comprises 17 residues. The V and J ends lost 4 bases and 2 bases, in that order; junction bases with no gene match: 5. The CDR3 loop is CASSWGLAGANTDTQYF. CDR3 coding DNA: TGTGCCAGCAGCTGGGGACTAGCGGGGGCCAACACAGATACGCAGTATTTT.

The V call is TRBV4-1, the J call TRBJ2-7; D perhaps matches TRBD1 (5 bases). The CDR3 runs to 13 residues. The germline V gene has CDR1 MGHRA and CDR2 YSYEKL. With 3 bases removed from V and 1 base from J, the gap between germline ends came to 7 bases. The CDR3 region is CASSHPGSYEQYF. CDR3 nucleotides: TGCGCCAGCAGCCACCCAGGGTCCTACGAGCAGTACTTC.

V is TRBV5-1 and J is TRBJ2-7; the match to TRBD2 covers 10 bases. Per the germline V gene, CDR1 is SGHRS and CDR2 is YFSETQ. V gave up 0 bases and J gave up 6 bases; unmatched junction bases: 9. The CDR3 sequence is 16 residues long. The CDR3 DNA is TGCGCCAGCAGCTTGGCCGGGCTAGCGGGAGACCGCGAGCAGTACTTC. Translation gives CASSLAGLAGDREQYF.

This clone was seen a single time. The chain has TRBV2 and TRBJ1-5; no definite D call. The CDR3 is 15 amino acids. Germline CDR1 SNHLY, CDR2 FYNNEI. Trimming cost V 6 bases and J 2 bases, with 14 bases left between them. CDR3 coding DNA: TGTGCCAGCAGGACTGGGCAGTCTGGCAATCAGCCCCAGCATTTT. Encoded protein: CASRTGQSGNQPQHF.

The V gene is TRBV4-2, the J gene TRBJ1-4; D call uncertain. Deletions cut 0 bases from V and 4 bases from J, with 9 bases between. Germline V lookup: CDR1 LGHNA, CDR2 YNFKEQ. The length of the CDR3 is 15 residues. CDR3 DNA: TGTGCCAGCAGCCAAGATATGGGCCTTAATGAAAAACTGTTTTTT. This gives the protein CASSQDMGLNEKLFF.

The chain couples TRBV11-2 to TRBJ2-5; 15 positions match TRBD2. The CDR3 consists of 19 residues. Germline CDR1 is SGHAT and CDR2 is FQNNGV. The trim removed 8 bases at V and 4 bases at J, leaving 17 bases unmatched. The CDR3 here is CASDPGSGLAGGFRETQYF. As DNA, the CDR3 is TGTGCCAGCGATCCGGGCAGCGGACTAGCGGGAGGGTTTAGAGAGACCCAGTACTTC.

The rearrangement joins TRBV6-5 to TRBJ2-7; D may be TRBD2 (6 bases). V shed 8 bases and J shed 5 bases, with 19 bases lying between them. The CDR3 spans 14 residues. CDR1 is MNHEY, CDR2 SVGAGI, per germline. DNA for the CDR3: TGTGCCAGCTGCGGGGCGTCCGGTGGGGACGAGCAGTACTTC. Translation: CASCGASGGDEQYF.

This clone occurred once. The V and J genes are TRBV9 and TRBJ2-2; 7 bases match TRBD1. Germline V gene data show CDR1 as SGDLS and CDR2 as YYNGEE. Trimming cost V 0 bases and J 5 bases; bases outside gene matches: 4. This CDR3 has 15 amino acids. The CDR3 loop reads CASSVGEGATGELFF. CDR3 DNA sequence: TGTGCCAGCAGCGTAGGAGAGGGGGCAACCGGGGAGCTGTTTTTT.